The rows below give T cell receptor beta chains drawn from one sample of a study of molecular identifiers for immune sequencing clone quantification. TCRdb re-analysed the PCR reads in MiXCR, keeping a single row per CDR3 protein. The top ten hold approximately 0.85% of the sample, which has about 320,000 distinct CDR3 sequences, roughly a fifth seen once. Sample: naive CD8+ T cells from blood, with Jurkat cell RNA spiked in. Receptor source: a human donor in good health. Some libraries in this study had Jurkat cell RNA spiked in. Both conserved end residues are part of each CDR3. D genes are given only for firm matches. Where a row states a size, it is once, few, many or the class of an expanded clone; other rows omit it.

D	J	length	V	size	CDR3	DNA
TRBD2	TRBJ2-2	18	TRBV7-9	many	CASSLERLAGGNTGELFF	TGTGCCAGCAGCTTAGAACGGCTAGCGGGAGGAAACACCGGGGAGCTGTTTTTT
TRBD2	TRBJ2-3	14	TRBV12-3/TRBV12-4	many	CASTTGLATDTQYF	TGTGCCAGCACCACTGGACTAGCGACGGATACGCAGTATTTT
TRBD2	TRBJ2-3	16	TRBV4-2	many	CASSQGDYTLTDTQYF	TGTGCCAGCAGCCAAGGGGACTACACCCTCACAGATACGCAGTATTTT
TRBD1	TRBJ2-1	15	TRBV25-1	many	CASSEVGQGAYEQFF	TGTGCCAGCAGTGAAGTCGGACAGGGGGCCTATGAGCAGTTCTTC
.	TRBJ2-7	13	TRBV20-1	many	CSARTGGSYEQYF	TGCAGTGCCCGCACCGGGGGCAGCTACGAGCAGTACTTC
.	TRBJ2-3	13	TRBV27	.	CASSLGGEDTQYF	TGTGCCAGCAGTTTAGGAGGGGAGGATACGCAGTATTTT
.	TRBJ2-1	13	TRBV24-1	few	CATSDGLWNEQFF	TGTGCCACCAGTGATGGCCTTTGGAATGAGCAGTTCTTC
.	TRBJ2-1	14	TRBV10-3	few	CAIKSGGDRNEQFF	TGTGCCATCAAATCCGGGGGTGATAGGAATGAGCAGTTCTTC
TRBD2	TRBJ2-1	16	TRBV27	few	CASSLGLAEFYNEQFF	TGTGCCAGCAGTTTGGGACTAGCGGAGTTTTACAATGAGCAGTTCTTC
.	TRBJ2-7	17	TRBV14	few	CASSPPVGVRWLREQYF	TGTGCCAGCAGCCCCCCGGTAGGGGTCCGGTGGTTGAGGGAGCAGTACTTC
.	TRBJ2-2	15	TRBV9	many	CASSPTGANTGELFF	TGTGCCAGCAGCCCTACTGGCGCGAACACCGGGGAGCTGTTTTTT
TRBD1	TRBJ2-1	15	TRBV27	few	CASSHRGITYNEQFF	TGTGCCAGCAGTCACAGGGGGATCACCTACAATGAGCAGTTCTTC
.	TRBJ1-5	15	TRBV4-3	many	CASSPGGGRHQPQHF	TGCGCCAGCAGCCCGGGGGGGGGTAGGCATCAGCCCCAGCATTTT
TRBD2	TRBJ2-7	13	TRBV6-2/TRBV6-3	many	CASRERLANEQYF	TGTGCCAGCAGAGAACGACTAGCGAACGAGCAGTACTTC
TRBD1	TRBJ2-7	14	TRBV19	many	CASSPGTGNYEQYF	TGTGCCAGTAGTCCCGGGACAGGGAACTACGAGCAGTACTTC
.	TRBJ2-7	15	TRBV6-2/TRBV6-3	.	CASSYAPTISYEQYF	TGTGCCAGCAGTTACGCGCCCACCATTTCCTACGAGCAGTACTTC
TRBD2	TRBJ2-7	13	TRBV10-3	.	CAIGLAASYEQYF	TGTGCCATTGGACTAGCGGCTTCCTACGAGCAGTACTTC
TRBD1	TRBJ2-1	15	TRBV30	many	CAWRGGASSYNEQFF	TGTGCCTGGAGAGGGGGCGCGAGCTCCTACAATGAGCAGTTCTTC
.	TRBJ2-7	13	TRBV27	many	CASSFSRAYEQYF	TGTGCCAGCAGTTTTTCCCGGGCCTACGAGCAGTACTTC
.	TRBJ2-3	17	TRBV19	.	CASSTRGSMSRTDTQYF	TGTGCCAGTAGTACCCGGGGCAGCATGTCTCGGACAGATACGCAGTATTTT
TRBD1	TRBJ2-7	14	TRBV19	many	CASSIRDRGYEQYF	TGTGCCAGTAGTATCAGGGACAGGGGCTACGAGCAGTACTTC
TRBD1	TRBJ2-6	20	TRBV12-3/TRBV12-4	many	CASSKDRGQGPDPGANVLTF	TGTGCCAGCAGCAAGGATAGGGGACAGGGTCCCGACCCTGGGGCCAACGTCCTGACTTTC
.	TRBJ2-3	14	TRBV10-3	few	CAISEPDRSDTQYF	TGTGCCATCAGTGAACCGGACCGTTCAGATACGCAGTATTTT
.	TRBJ2-3	12	TRBV30	few	CAWMMSADTQYF	TGTGCCTGGATGATGAGCGCAGATACGCAGTATTTT
.	TRBJ2-3	14	TRBV27	once	CASSLSKIPDTQYF	TGTGCCAGCAGTTTATCCAAGATTCCAGATACGCAGTATTTT
.	TRBJ2-7	13	TRBV6-5	many	CASSQDIRREQYF	TGTGCCAGCAGTCAGGACATCCGGAGGGAGCAGTACTTC
TRBD2	TRBJ2-5	17	TRBV13	many	CASSSGTSGGQEETQYF	TGTGCCAGCAGCTCAGGGACTAGCGGGGGCCAGGAAGAGACCCAGTACTTC
TRBD2	TRBJ2-7	16	TRBV20-1	.	CSARGLAGGPGYERYF	TGCAGTGCCCGGGGACTAGCGGGGGGCCCCGGCTACGAGCGGTACTTC
TRBD2	TRBJ2-3	16	TRBV6-2/TRBV6-3	many	CASRTIAGAHTDTQYF	TGTGCCAGCAGAACTATAGCGGGGGCACACACAGATACGCAGTATTTT
.	TRBJ2-5	16	TRBV6-5	many	CASSTFITGPQETQYF	TGTGCCAGCAGTACCTTTATTACAGGGCCCCAAGAGACCCAGTACTTC
.	TRBJ2-3	13	TRBV7-9	many	CASSLGRIDTQYF	TGTGCCAGCAGCCTAGGACGGATAGATACGCAGTATTTT
.	TRBJ2-3	14	TRBV7-9	many	CASSLGTFTDTQYF	TGTGCCAGCAGCTTAGGGACTTTCACAGATACGCAGTATTTT
.	TRBJ2-7	14	TRBV3-1	.	CASNPGQSFYEQYF	TGTGCCAGCAACCCGGGACAAAGCTTCTACGAGCAGTACTTC
.	TRBJ2-7	17	TRBV4-3	many	CASSQDSWRSGAREQYF	TGCGCCAGCAGCCAAGACTCGTGGCGATCGGGTGCGAGAGAGCAGTACTTC
.	TRBJ1-1	13	TRBV10-2	.	CASAVREYTEAFF	TGCGCCAGCGCCGTACGGGAATACACTGAAGCTTTCTTT
TRBD2	TRBJ2-2	16	TRBV29-1	many	CSARERAGGHTGELFF	TGCAGCGCCAGAGAAAGAGCGGGAGGGCACACCGGGGAGCTGTTTTTT
TRBD1	TRBJ2-3	15	TRBV5-3	.	CASSFGTGGPDTQYF	TGTGCCAGCAGCTTCGGGACAGGGGGTCCAGATACGCAGTATTTT
TRBD1	TRBJ1-5	14	TRBV12-3/TRBV12-4	many	CASSLGDSRQPQHF	TGTGCCAGCAGTTTGGGGGACAGCCGCCAGCCCCAGCATTTT
.	TRBJ2-2	11	TRBV29-1	many	CSVGQGGELFF	TGCAGCGTTGGTCAAGGCGGGGAGCTGTTTTTT
.	TRBJ2-7	13	TRBV20-1	few	CSAGTEVRDEQYF	TGCAGTGCAGGGACTGAGGTTCGGGACGAGCAGTACTTC
.	TRBJ1-1	14	TRBV29-1	many	CSVEISSGEDGAFF	TGCAGCGTTGAAATTTCGTCAGGGGAAGATGGAGCTTTCTTT
.	TRBJ1-1	12	TRBV7-9	many	CASTAAEAEAFF	TGTGCCAGCACCGCCGCCGAGGCTGAAGCTTTCTTT
.	TRBJ2-1	15	TRBV9	many	CASSPQLSSYNEQFF	TGTGCCAGCAGCCCCCAACTTAGCTCCTACAATGAGCAGTTCTTC
.	TRBJ2-3	13	TRBV12-3/TRBV12-4	many	CASSFQGPDTQYF	TGTGCCAGCAGTTTTCAGGGACCAGATACGCAGTATTTT